This TCR beta chain was identified during a study of blood T cell repertoires in COVID-19. Turning to the study itself: Both acute and convalescent COVID-19 samples were obtained from the United States, Italy and Spain. T cells, B-cell-depleted T cells, or PBMCs supplied cDNA or gDNA.

The CDR3 loop spans 15 amino acids. Authors' analysis steps: Estimates of nucleated cell counts were drawn from the amplification of reference gene primers. Libraries were prepared by immunoSEQ multiplex PCR; TCRdb keeps only in-frame clonotypes and omits some of them. V and J calls and clone size follow that table, whereas D and trimming were derived from the DNA. This table has about 280,000 clones, approximately 85% appearing once. The chain links TRBV21-1 to TRBJ1-2; TRBD1 was called by the table and not checked on the DNA. TRBV21-1 is given as a pseudogene. The clonotype comes from a man over 45 with active or convalescent COVID-19. Material: peripheral blood. Here the CDR3 reads CASSFKGAGSDGYTF. The CDR3 region has the DNA TGTGCCAGCAGCTTCAAGGGGGCGGGGTCGGATGGCTACACCTTC.